Listed below are T cell receptor beta chains from one sample, sequenced in a study of blood T cell repertoires in COVID-19. Generated by immunoSEQ multiplex PCR, the TCRdb table keeps only in-frame clones and is missing some. The sample comprises 140,000 to 150,000 clones, approximately 80% of which are singletons, and around 16% rests with the top ten. Sequencing used peripheral blood. The receptor source for this set is a man between 50 and 59 years old with acute or convalescent COVID-19. Each CDR3 is given with its conserved first and last residue. The D gene is left open where the match is weak. The size entry is marked missing in some rows and otherwise reads once, few, many or a size class.

.	.	TRBV5-1	TRBJ2-7	TGCCCCCGCAGCTGGGGGGTCGCGGGGGCGAGGGAGCAGTACTTC	CPRSWGVAGAREQYF
.	TRBD1	TRBV4-2	TRBJ2-7	TGTGCCAGCAGCCAAGCCACAGGGGCAGGCCTTTACGAGCAGTACTTC	CASSQATGAGLYEQYF
.	TRBD1	TRBV5-1	TRBJ1-1	TGCGCCAGCAGCGCTGAGGGACAGGGAAACACTGAAGCTTTCTTT	CASSAEGQGNTEAFF
.	.	TRBV27	TRBJ1-5	TGTGCCAGCAGTTTGACAGTACCATATAGCAATCAGCCCCAGCATTTT	CASSLTVPYSNQPQHF
.	.	TRBV2	TRBJ2-5	TGTGCCAGCTTAGGGGGCGGGAAGACCCAGTACTTC	CASLGGGKTQYF
.	TRBD1	TRBV5-1	TRBJ2-7	TGCGCCAGCAGCCCTAGACAGGGTTCCTACGAGCAGTACTTC	CASSPRQGSYEQYF
.	.	TRBV11-2	TRBJ1-2	TGTGCCAGCAGCCCTTTGGAGGGTCAGGGCGCTAACTATGGCTACACCTTC	CASSPLEGQGANYGYTF
.	TRBD2	TRBV9	TRBJ2-3	TGTGCCAGCAATAAAGGCGGGGGGAGGGATACGCAGTATTTT	CASNKGGGRDTQYF
.	TRBD1	TRBV7-8	TRBJ1-6	TGTGCCAGCAGCTTGACAGGGGAAATGGGTAATTCACCCCTCCACTTT	CASSLTGEMGNSPLHF
.	TRBD2	TRBV28	TRBJ2-1	TGTGCCAGCAGTGGAATCACTAGGGAGGGGTTCTTC	CASSGITREGFF
once	.	TRBV11-2	TRBJ2-3	TGTGCCAGCAGCTTAGATAGCGGTTTTGGGGCGCAGTATTTT	CASSLDSGFGAQYF
.	.	TRBV7-7	TRBJ2-2	TGTGCCAGCAGCTCCTCCACAGGGACCGGGGAGCTGTTTTTT	CASSSSTGTGELFF
.	.	TRBV9	TRBJ2-5	TGTGCCAGCAGCCCATGGACGGGCCCAGGGGAGACCCAGTACTTC	CASSPWTGPGETQYF
.	TRBD1	TRBV10-2	TRBJ2-3	TGCGCCAGCAGTGGAGGCCCCGACAGGGGAGATACGCAGTATTTT	CASSGGPDRGDTQYF
.	.	TRBV5-1	TRBJ1-3	TGCGCCAGCAGCTTGACGGGGGGCGGCAACTCTGGAAACACCATATATTTT	CASSLTGGGNSGNTIYF
once	TRBD2	TRBV5-1	TRBJ2-1	TGCGCCAGCAGTGGGACTAGAATCGATGAGCAGTTCTTC	CASSGTRIDEQFF
.	TRBD1	TRBV13	TRBJ2-3	TGTGCCAGCAGCTTACGGACAGGGAGACGCACAGATACGCAGTATTTT	CASSLRTGRRTDTQYF
.	.	TRBV7-6	TRBJ1-6	TGTGCCAGCAGCTTATTTATGGGAGGGGGGAATTCACCCCTCCACTTT	CASSLFMGGGNSPLHF
.	.	TRBV6-5	TRBJ1-3	TGTGCCAGCAGTTACTTATCCGGAGTCTCTGGAAACACCATATATTTT	CASSYLSGVSGNTIYF
.	TRBD2	TRBV19	TRBJ2-1	TGTGCCAGTAGTATCGGTAGCGGGGGGGCCGGTGAGCAGTTCTTC	CASSIGSGGAGEQFF
few	.	TRBV15	TRBJ1-2	TGTGCCACCAGCAGAGATTTAGGGGCTGAGGGCTACACCTTC	CATSRDLGAEGYTF